Presented here are 5 T cell receptor beta chains from one specimen sequenced in a study of shared clonotypes between healthy human individuals. TCRdb keeps only in-frame clones here, not all; method: immunoSEQ multiplex PCR. The sample has about a million clones; approximately 80% are singletons. Sequencing was performed on memory CD4+ T cells sorted from blood. This sample's subset: CD45RA-negative fraction. The source is a man aged 18 to 29 in good health.

V usage is TRBV28 and J usage is TRBJ2-7; no firm D call. In germline, CDR1 is MDHEN, CDR2 SYDVKM. V was trimmed by 5 bases and J by 4 bases, leaving 15 bases between them. This CDR3 region has 14 residues. The CDR3 protein is CASSAQHADYEQYF. Written as DNA, the CDR3 is TGTGCCAGCAGTGCTCAACATGCCGATTACGAGCAGTACTTC.

V usage is TRBV6-5 and J usage is TRBJ2-7, with D maybe TRBD1 (6 bases). Trimming cost V 2 bases and J 7 bases, with 21 bases left between them. The CDR3 is made up of 16 amino acids. Germline assignment: CDR1 MNHEY and CDR2 SVGAGI. The CDR3 DNA is TGTGCCAGCAGTTACGGTTCCGGACAGTCGGTCAGAGAGCAGTACTTC. Encoded protein: CASSYGSGQSVREQYF.

The chain has TRBV5-6 and TRBJ2-2, with D hard to call. Trimming cost V 3 bases and J 7 bases, with 13 bases left between them. This CDR3 contains 14 residues. CDR1 and CDR2 from the germline V gene are SGHDT and YYEEEE. The CDR3 DNA sequence: TGTGCCAGCAGCTATTACTCCGTCGACGGGGAGCTGTTTTTT. It codes for CASSYYSVDGELFF. The variable domain in full, with the rest retrieved from reference TRBV5-6 and TRBJ2-2, is DAGVTQSPTHLIKTRGQQVTLRCSPKSGHDTVSWYQQALGQGPQFIFQYYEEEERQRGNFPDRFSGHQFPNYSSELNVNALLLGDSALYLCASSYYSVDGELFFGEGSRLTVL.

This rearrangement joins TRBV12-5 to TRBJ2-3; 9 nucleotides match TRBD1. CDR1 is LGHNT and CDR2 is FRNRAP in the germline V gene. The junction had 8 bases not matched to a gene; V was cut back by 0 bases and J by 4 bases. CDR3 length equals 17 residues. CDR3 bases: TGTGCTAGTGGTTTGGTAACGGGACAGGGAAATCCAGATACGCAGTATTTT. Translating it yields CASGLVTGQGNPDTQYF.

The chain joins TRBV6-5 to TRBJ1-3; D is unresolved. Between the trimmed V and J ends, which lost 8 bases and 0 bases, there was a span of 11 bases. The CDR3 spans 14 residues. The germline V gene has CDR1 MNHEY and CDR2 SVGAGI. DNA of the CDR3: TGTGCCAGCGTCCCAGCCGGCTCTGGAAACACCATATATTTT. Translated: CASVPAGSGNTIYF.